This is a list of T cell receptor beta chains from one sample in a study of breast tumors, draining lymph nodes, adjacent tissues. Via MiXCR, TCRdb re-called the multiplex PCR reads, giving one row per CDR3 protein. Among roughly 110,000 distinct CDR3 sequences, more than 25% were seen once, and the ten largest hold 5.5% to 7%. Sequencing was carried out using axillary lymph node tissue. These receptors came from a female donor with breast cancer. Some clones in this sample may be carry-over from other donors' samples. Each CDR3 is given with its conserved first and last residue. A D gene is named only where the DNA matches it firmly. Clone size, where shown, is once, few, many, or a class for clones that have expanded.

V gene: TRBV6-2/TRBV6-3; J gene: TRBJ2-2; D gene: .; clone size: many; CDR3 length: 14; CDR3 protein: CASSHSEGPGELFF; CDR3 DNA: TGTGCCAGCAGTCACTCGGAGGGGCCCGGGGAGCTGTTTTTT
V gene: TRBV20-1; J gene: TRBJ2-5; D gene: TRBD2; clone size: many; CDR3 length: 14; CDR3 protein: CSARGTSGGETQYF; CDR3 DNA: TGCAGTGCTAGAGGAACTAGCGGAGGAGAGACCCAGTACTTC
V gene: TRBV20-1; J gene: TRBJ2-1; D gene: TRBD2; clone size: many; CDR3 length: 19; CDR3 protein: CSARDSETSGRRGRNEQFF; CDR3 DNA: TGCAGTGCTAGAGATTCGGAGACTAGCGGGAGAAGGGGAAGGAATGAGCAGTTCTTC
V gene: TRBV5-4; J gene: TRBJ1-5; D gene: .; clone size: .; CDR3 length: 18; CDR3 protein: CASSYGESSGGRNQPQHF; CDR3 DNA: TGTGCCAGCAGCTACGGCGAATCTAGCGGGGGTAGGAATCAGCCCCAGCATTTT
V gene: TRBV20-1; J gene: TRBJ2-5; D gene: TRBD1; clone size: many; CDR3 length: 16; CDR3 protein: CSARVPTGYPQETQYF; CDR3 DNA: TGCAGTGCTAGAGTTCCGACAGGGTATCCCCAAGAGACCCAGTACTTC
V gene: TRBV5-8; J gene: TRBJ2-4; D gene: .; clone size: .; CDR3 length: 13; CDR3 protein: CASTWGERNIQYF; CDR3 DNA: TGTGCCAGCACCTGGGGCGAGAGAAACATTCAGTACTTC
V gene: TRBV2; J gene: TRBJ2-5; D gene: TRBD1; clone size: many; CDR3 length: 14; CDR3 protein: CASGEQGVRETQYF; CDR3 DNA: TGTGCCAGCGGGGAACAGGGGGTTAGAGAGACCCAGTACTTC
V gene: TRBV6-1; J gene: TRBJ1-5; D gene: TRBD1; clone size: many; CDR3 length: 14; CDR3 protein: CASSMTGGNQPQHF; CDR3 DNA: TGTGCCAGCAGTATGACAGGGGGGAATCAGCCCCAGCATTTT
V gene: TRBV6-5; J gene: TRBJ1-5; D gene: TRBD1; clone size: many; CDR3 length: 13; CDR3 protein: CASRQGGGQPQHF; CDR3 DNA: TGTGCCAGCAGACAGGGGGGAGGTCAGCCCCAGCATTTT
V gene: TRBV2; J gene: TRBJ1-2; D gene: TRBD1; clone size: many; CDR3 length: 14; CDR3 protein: CASSEALTGNGYTF; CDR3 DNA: TGTGCCAGCAGTGAAGCGCTGACAGGGAATGGCTACACCTTC
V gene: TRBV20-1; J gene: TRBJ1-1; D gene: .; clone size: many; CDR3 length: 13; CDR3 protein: CSAEGDLNTEAFF; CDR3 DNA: TGCAGTGCTGAGGGGGACCTAAACACTGAAGCTTTCTTT
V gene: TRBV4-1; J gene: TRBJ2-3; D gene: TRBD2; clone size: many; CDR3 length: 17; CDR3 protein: CASSQRTSGDITDTQYF; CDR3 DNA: TGCGCCAGCAGTCAGAGGACTAGCGGGGACATAACAGATACGCAGTATTTT
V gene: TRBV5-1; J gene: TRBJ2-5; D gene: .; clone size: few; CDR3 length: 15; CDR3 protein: CASSLGGSSWETQYF; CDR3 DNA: TGCGCCAGCAGCTTGGGGGGGTCTAGCTGGGAGACCCAGTACTTC
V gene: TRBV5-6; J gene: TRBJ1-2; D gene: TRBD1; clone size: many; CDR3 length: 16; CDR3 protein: CASSRPSGTGGYGYTF; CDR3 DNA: TGTGCCAGCAGTCGACCATCCGGGACAGGGGGCTATGGCTACACCTTC
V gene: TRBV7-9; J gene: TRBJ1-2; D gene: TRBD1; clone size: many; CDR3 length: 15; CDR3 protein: CASSRQGPSNYGYPF; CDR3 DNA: TGTGCCAGCAGCCGACAGGGACCCTCTAACTATGGCTACCCCTTC
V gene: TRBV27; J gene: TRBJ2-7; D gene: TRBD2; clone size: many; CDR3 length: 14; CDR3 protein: CASSLREKAYEQYF; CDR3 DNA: TGTGCCAGCAGTTTGCGGGAGAAGGCCTACGAGCAGTACTTC
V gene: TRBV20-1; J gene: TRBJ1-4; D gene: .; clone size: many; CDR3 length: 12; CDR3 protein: CSAEGWAEKLFF; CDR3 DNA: TGCAGTGCTGAGGGTTGGGCTGAAAAACTGTTTTTT
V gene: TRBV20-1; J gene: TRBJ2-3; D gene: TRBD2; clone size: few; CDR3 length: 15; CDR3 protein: CSALLAGVGTDTQYF; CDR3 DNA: TGCAGTGCGTTGCTAGCGGGAGTTGGGACAGATACGCAGTATTTT
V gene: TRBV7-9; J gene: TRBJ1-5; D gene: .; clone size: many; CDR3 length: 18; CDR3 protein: CASSLGVAGQYSNQPQHF; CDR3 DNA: TGTGCCAGCAGCTTAGGGGTGGCAGGGCAGTATAGCAATCAGCCCCAGCATTTT
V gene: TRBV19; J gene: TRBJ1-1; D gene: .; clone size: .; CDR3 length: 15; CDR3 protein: CASSLGRGGTPEAFF; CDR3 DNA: TGTGCCAGTAGTTTGGGGCGGGGGGGGACACCTGAAGCTTTCTTT
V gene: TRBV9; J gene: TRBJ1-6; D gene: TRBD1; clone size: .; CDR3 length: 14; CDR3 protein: CASSATGVDSPLHF; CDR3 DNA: TGTGCCAGCAGCGCGACAGGGGTAGATTCACCCCTCCACTTT
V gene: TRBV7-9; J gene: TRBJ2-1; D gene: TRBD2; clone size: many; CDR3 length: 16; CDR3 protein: CASSRTSGGLYNEQFF; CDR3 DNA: TGTGCCAGCAGCCGGACTAGCGGGGGATTATACAATGAGCAGTTCTTC
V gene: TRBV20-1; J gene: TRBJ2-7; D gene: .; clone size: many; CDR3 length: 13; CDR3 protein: CSAEEEVASEQYF; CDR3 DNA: TGCAGTGCTGAGGAAGAGGTAGCTAGCGAGCAGTACTTC
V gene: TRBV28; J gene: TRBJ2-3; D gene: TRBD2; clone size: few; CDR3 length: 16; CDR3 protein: CASSPNAGGRTDTQYF; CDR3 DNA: TGTGCCAGCAGTCCTAACGCGGGAGGCCGCACAGATACGCAGTATTTT
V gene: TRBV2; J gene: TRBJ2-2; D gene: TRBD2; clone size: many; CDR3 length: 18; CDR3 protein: CASTRWGAGGSNTGELFF; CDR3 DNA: TGTGCCAGCACCCGGTGGGGAGCGGGAGGGTCGAACACCGGGGAGCTGTTTTTT
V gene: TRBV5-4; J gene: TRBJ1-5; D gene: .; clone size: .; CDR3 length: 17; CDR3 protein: CASSFGITEHSNQPQHF; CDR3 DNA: TGTGCCAGCAGCTTTGGTATAACCGAGCATAGCAATCAGCCCCAGCATTTT
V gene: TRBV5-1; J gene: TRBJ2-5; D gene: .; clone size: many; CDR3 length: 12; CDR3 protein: CASSGNQETHYF; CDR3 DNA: TGCGCCAGCAGCGGAAACCAAGAGACCCACTACTTC
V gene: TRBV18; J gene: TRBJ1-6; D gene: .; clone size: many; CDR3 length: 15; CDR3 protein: CASSPQGQENSPLHF; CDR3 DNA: TGTGCCAGCTCACCTCAGGGGCAGGAGAATTCACCCCTCCACTTT
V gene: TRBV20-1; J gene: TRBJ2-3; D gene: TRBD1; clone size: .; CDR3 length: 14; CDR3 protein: CSASGTGDTDTQYF; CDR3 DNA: TGCAGTGCTTCCGGGACAGGGGATACAGATACGCAGTATTTT
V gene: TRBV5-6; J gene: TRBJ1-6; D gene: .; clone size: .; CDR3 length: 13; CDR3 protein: CASSLFTNSPLHF; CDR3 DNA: TGTGCCAGCAGCTTATTCACAAATTCACCCCTCCACTTT
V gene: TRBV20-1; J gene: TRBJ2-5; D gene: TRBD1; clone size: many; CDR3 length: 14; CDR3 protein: CSARGQTKGETQYF; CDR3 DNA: TGCAGTGCTAGGGGACAGACCAAGGGGGAGACCCAGTACTTC
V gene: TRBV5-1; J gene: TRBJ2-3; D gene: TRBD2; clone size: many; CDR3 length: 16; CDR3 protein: CASSLRTSGGTDTQYF; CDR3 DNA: TGCGCCAGCAGCCTAAGGACTAGCGGGGGAACAGATACGCAGTATTTT
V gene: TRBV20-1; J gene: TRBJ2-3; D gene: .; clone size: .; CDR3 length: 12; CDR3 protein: CSAIRSTDTQYF; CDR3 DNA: TGCAGTGCTATCAGAAGCACAGATACGCAGTATTTT
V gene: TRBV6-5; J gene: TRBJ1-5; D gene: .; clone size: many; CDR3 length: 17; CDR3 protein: CASSYGPPGPWIQPQHF; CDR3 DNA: TGTGCCAGCAGTTACGGGCCCCCAGGGCCATGGATTCAGCCCCAGCATTTT
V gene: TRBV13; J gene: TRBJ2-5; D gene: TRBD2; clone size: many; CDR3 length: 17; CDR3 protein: CASSAGGAWGGQETQYF; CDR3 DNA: TGTGCCAGCAGCGCAGGCGGGGCATGGGGGGGCCAAGAGACCCAGTACTTC
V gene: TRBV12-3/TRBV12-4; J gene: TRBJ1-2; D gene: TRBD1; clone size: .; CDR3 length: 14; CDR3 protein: CASSLRQGVSGYTF; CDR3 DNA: TGTGCCAGCAGTTTAAGACAGGGGGTTTCTGGCTACACCTTC
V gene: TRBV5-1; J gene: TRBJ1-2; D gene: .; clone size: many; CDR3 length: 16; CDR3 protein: CASSLVSQGDNYGYTF; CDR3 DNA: TGCGCCAGCAGCTTGGTATCCCAGGGCGATAACTATGGCTACACCTTC
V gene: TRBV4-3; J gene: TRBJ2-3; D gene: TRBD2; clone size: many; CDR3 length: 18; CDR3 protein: CASSQDRSSGGRGDTQYF; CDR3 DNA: TGCGCCAGCAGCCAAGATCGGTCTAGCGGGGGCCGGGGAGATACGCAGTATTTT